The 19 T cell receptor beta chains below were found in one sample sequenced in a study of T cell responses to AZD1222 COVID-19 vaccine. Assay used: immunoSEQ multiplex PCR; TCRdb lists only in-frame clones, some missing. The table lists 90,000 to 130,000 clones, about 90% of them singletons, with 15% in the top ten. Here the sequenced sample was peripheral blood, taken 28 days after the second AZD1222 dose. The receptors stem from an adult who received the AZD1222 COVID-19 vaccine.

This clone was detected once. V is TRBV28 and J is TRBJ1-3; D possibly corresponds to TRBD1 (5 bases). Germline V CDR1 and CDR2: MDHEN, SYDVKM. The CDR3 is made up of 16 amino acids. Deletions cut 6 bases from V and 0 bases from J, with 15 bases between. Written as DNA, the CDR3 is TGTGCCAGCAGCCACCGCAACGGGGCCTCTGGAAACACCATATATTTT. It yields the protein CASSHRNGASGNTIYF.

The CDR3 reads CASSYLGDTQYF. In nucleotides, the CDR3 is TGCGCCAGCAGCTACCTCGGCGATACGCAGTATTTT. The chain couples TRBV5-1 to TRBJ2-3; D is ambiguous. The CDR3 has 12 residues. Germline lookup yields CDR1 SGHRS and CDR2 YFSETQ. V gave up 3 bases and J gave up 6 bases, with 8 bases separating them.

This clone was recorded only once. This sequence joins TRBV19 and TRBJ2-1; 9 bases map to TRBD1. The CDR3 is made up of 16 amino acids. J lost 0 bases, V lost 0 bases, and 0 bases had no gene match. The germline CDR1 and CDR2 sequences are LNHDA and SQIVND (reference sequence). The CDR3: CASSIEGQGSYNEQFF. For the CDR3, the DNA is TGTGCCAGTAGTATAGAGGGACAGGGCTCCTACAATGAGCAGTTCTTC.

The chain has TRBV21-1 and TRBJ2-7; the D call of TRBD2 is as the table states it, not checked on the DNA. TRBV21-1 is described as a pseudogene. This CDR3 spans 14 amino acids. The CDR3 here is CASSRGGWSYEQYF. In nucleotides, the CDR3 is TGTGCCAGCAGCCGAGGAGGGTGGTCCTACGAGCAGTACTTC.

DNA of the CDR3: TGTGCCAGCAGCCAAAGGAACAGAGACTACGAGCAGTACTTC. This gives the protein CASSQRNRDYEQYF. The chain carries TRBV14 and TRBJ2-7; D is undetermined. Germline V gives CDR1 SGHDN, CDR2 FVKESK. The CDR3 runs 14 residues. Deletions cut 2 bases from V and 3 bases from J, with 11 bases between.

Only one count was recorded for this clone. The CDR3 reads CASSSGLSGTEAFF. CDR3 in DNA: TGCGCCAGCAGCTCCGGACTCAGCGGCACTGAAGCTTTCTTT. The rearrangement links TRBV5-1 to TRBJ1-1; D is ambiguous. There are 14 residues in the CDR3. The germline V gene encodes CDR1 SGHRS and CDR2 YFSETQ. V lost 3 bases to trimming and J lost 4 bases, with 13 bases between them.

This rearrangement joins TRBV5-1 to TRBJ1-3; no clear D. Trimming left V 0 bases short and J 4 bases short, with 11 bases between. The length of the CDR3 is 15 residues. Germline CDR1 SGHRS, CDR2 YFSETQ. The CDR3 spells CASSLAGDKGNTIYF. In nucleotides, the CDR3 is TGCGCCAGCAGCTTGGCCGGCGATAAGGGAAACACCATATATTTT.

The genes are TRBV5-1 and TRBJ1-5; possibly TRBD1 for D (5 bases). The CDR3 length is 14 residues. V was cut by 0 bases and J by 4 bases, with 8 bases left in between. CDR1 is SGHRS and CDR2 is YFSETQ in the germline V gene. The CDR3 spells CASSLDGGNQPQHF. The CDR3 DNA sequence: TGCGCCAGCAGCTTGGATGGGGGTAATCAGCCCCAGCATTTT.

The chain links TRBV11-2 to TRBJ2-5, with D possibly being TRBD1 or TRBD2 (6 bases each). The V end lost 5 bases, the J end lost 5 bases, and 15 bases lay between the germline ends. Germline CDR1 is SGHAT and CDR2 is FQNNGV. The CDR3 sequence is 14 residues long. CDR3: CASSQGLAKETQYF. The CDR3 nucleotides are TGTGCCAGCAGCCAGGGGCTAGCGAAGGAGACCCAGTACTTC.

This chain uses TRBV9 with TRBJ1-5; D perhaps matches TRBD1 (5 bases). This CDR3 has 13 amino acids. CDR1 is SGDLS and CDR2 is YYNGEE in the germline V gene. Deletions cut 7 bases from V and 6 bases from J, with 14 bases between. CDR3 in amino acids: CASSLGGSQPQHF. The CDR3 nucleotides are TGTGCCAGCTCGCTGGGGGGTAGTCAGCCCCAGCATTTT.

The chain joins TRBV20-1 to TRBJ2-7; D could derive from TRBD1 or TRBD2 (5 bases each). Trimming left V 5 bases short and J 3 bases short, with 23 bases between. The V gene's germline CDR1 is DFQATT and CDR2 SNEGSKA (reference sequence). The CDR3 extends over 16 amino acids. Here the CDR3 reads CSAGAPVGTLIYEQYF. DNA for the CDR3: TGCAGTGCTGGTGCCCCGGTGGGGACGTTGATCTACGAGCAGTACTTC.

The rearrangement joins TRBV27 to TRBJ1-4; a weak D match, TRBD1 (5 bases). In germline, CDR1 is MNHEY, CDR2 SMNVEV (reference sequence). V lost 8 bases to trimming and J lost 6 bases, with 13 bases between them. The CDR3 covers 13 residues. The CDR3 bases are TGTGCCAGCTCCATGTGGGGGGATGAAAAACTGTTTTTT. Translating gives CASSMWGDEKLFF.

The rearrangement links TRBV5-8 to TRBJ2-7, with D possibly TRBD2 on 6 matching bases. Germline CDR1 is SGHTS and CDR2 is YDEGEE. This CDR3 has 14 residues. V dropped 6 bases and J dropped 0 bases, with 13 bases sitting between them. The CDR3 protein is CASTWRASSYEQYF. The CDR3, as DNA: TGTGCCAGCACCTGGAGGGCAAGCTCCTACGAGCAGTACTTC.

This clone was observed a handful of times. The CDR3 region has the DNA TGTGCCAGCAGCAACTACCAGGGTTCTAATGAAAAACTGTTTTTT. Protein sequence: CASSNYQGSNEKLFF. The chain uses TRBV7-9 and TRBJ1-4; a weak D match, TRBD1 (5 bases). Looked up from germline, CDR1 is SEHNR and CDR2 is FQNEAQ (reference sequence). V lost 5 bases and J lost 3, with 13 bases in between. This CDR3 is built from 15 residues.

The chain joins TRBV5-8 to TRBJ2-6; a weak D match, TRBD1 (6 bases). The germline V gene has CDR1 SGHTS and CDR2 YDEGEE. This CDR3 comprises 15 residues. V lost 5 bases and J 1 base, leaving 10 bases between the germline ends. The CDR3 DNA reads TGTGCCAGCAGAGTCAGGGGTTCTGGGGCCAACGTCCTGACTTTC. This gives the protein CASRVRGSGANVLTF.

This clone was observed a handful of times. The chain carries TRBV18 and TRBJ1-3; D is possibly TRBD1 (6 bases). The CDR3 is 14 amino acids. The V gene's germline CDR1 is KGHSH and CDR2 LQKENI. Trimming removed 6 bases from V and 2 bases from J, with 11 bases in between. The CDR3 sequence: CASSPTGTGNTIYF. The CDR3 DNA reads TGTGCCAGCTCTCCGACAGGCACTGGAAACACCATATATTTT.

The chain carries TRBV27 and TRBJ1-4; D unclear. Per the germline V gene, CDR1 is MNHEY and CDR2 is SMNVEV (reference sequence). This CDR3 has 13 amino acids. The V end was cut by 5 bases, the J end by 8 bases, with 12 bases between. The CDR3 here is CASSTTYREKLFF. In nucleotides, the CDR3 is TGTGCCAGCAGTACGACATATAGGGAAAAACTGTTTTTT.

The V gene is TRBV6-1, the J gene TRBJ2-6, with 7 bases matching TRBD1. This CDR3 has 16 residues. V shed 4 bases and J 0 bases; nucleotides not matched to a gene: 3. In germline, CDR1 is MNHNS, CDR2 SASEGT. The CDR3 region is CASSVNRGSGANVLTF. Here the CDR3 DNA reads TGTGCCAGCAGTGTCAACAGGGGCTCTGGGGCCAACGTCCTGACTTTC.

V usage is TRBV3-1 (or the pseudogene TRBV3-2) and J usage is TRBJ1-3; D unclear. The CDR3 is made up of 14 amino acids. The V gene lost 1 base and the J gene lost 0 bases, with 4 bases spanning the gap. Germline CDR1 LGHDT, CDR2 YNNKEL (reference sequence). The CDR3 region is CASSQGYSGNTIYF. The CDR3 bases are TGTGCCAGCAGCCAAGGGTACTCTGGAAACACCATATATTTT.